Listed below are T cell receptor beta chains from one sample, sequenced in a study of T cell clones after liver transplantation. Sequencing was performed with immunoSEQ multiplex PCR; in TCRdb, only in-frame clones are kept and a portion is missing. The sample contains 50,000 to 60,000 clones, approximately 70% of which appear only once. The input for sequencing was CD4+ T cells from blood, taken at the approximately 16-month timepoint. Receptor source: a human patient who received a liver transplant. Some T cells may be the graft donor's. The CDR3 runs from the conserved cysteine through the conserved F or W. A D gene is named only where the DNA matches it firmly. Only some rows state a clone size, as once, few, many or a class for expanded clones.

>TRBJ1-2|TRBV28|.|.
TGTGCCAGCAAAATCTTGGCGGATGGCTATGGCTACACCTTC
CASKILADGYGYTF
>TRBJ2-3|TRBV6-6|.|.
TGTGCCAGCAGTTACCGGACAGTCCAACAGACAGATACGCAGTATTTT
CASSYRTVQQTDTQYF
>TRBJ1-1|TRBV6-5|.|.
TGTGCCAGCAGTTACCTTGACAGGAACACTGAAGCTTTCTTT
CASSYLDRNTEAFF
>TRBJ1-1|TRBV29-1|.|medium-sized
TGCAGCTCAAGGGGAATGAGTGGGAACACTGAAGCTTTCTTT
CSSRGMSGNTEAFF
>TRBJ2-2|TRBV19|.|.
TGTGCCAGTAGTATGGGGCTACGGAACACCGGGGAGCTGTTTTTT
CASSMGLRNTGELFF
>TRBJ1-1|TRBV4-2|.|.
TGTGCCAGCAGCCAAGGGGCCCTGGTTCGTGACACTGAAGCTTTCTTT
CASSQGALVRDTEAFF
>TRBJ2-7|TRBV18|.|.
TGTGCCAGCTCACCACCAACCGGGAACCACGAGCAGTACTTC
CASSPPTGNHEQYF
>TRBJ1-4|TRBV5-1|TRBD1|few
TGCGCCAGCAGCTTACAGGGACAGGGGGGCGAAAAACTGTTTTTT
CASSLQGQGGEKLFF
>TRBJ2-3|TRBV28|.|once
TGTGCCAGCATTTCCGGGGCCCTAGCAACTAGCACAGATACGCAGTATTTT
CASISGALATSTDTQYF
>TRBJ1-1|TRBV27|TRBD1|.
TGTGCCAGCAGTCCTCTCATGGGACAGGGGGACACTGAAGCTTTCTTT
CASSPLMGQGDTEAFF
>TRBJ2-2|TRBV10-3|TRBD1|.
TGTGCCATCAATACGGGACAGGGTGTCGGGGAGCTGTTTTTT
CAINTGQGVGELFF
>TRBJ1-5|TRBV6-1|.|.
TGTGCCAGCAGTGAATTGGGATATCAGCCCCAGCATTTT
CASSELGYQPQHF
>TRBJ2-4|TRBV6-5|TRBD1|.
TGTGCCAGCAGTTGGGACAGGAGGGGGGCCAAAAACATTCAGTACTTC
CASSWDRRGAKNIQYF
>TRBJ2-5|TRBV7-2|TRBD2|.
TGTGCCAGCAGCTCGGGACTAGCTAGAGAGACCCAGTACTTC
CASSSGLARETQYF
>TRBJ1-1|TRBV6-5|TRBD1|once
TGTGCCAGCAGCCTTATCACAGGGGGCGCAAGGGAAGCTTTCTTT
CASSLITGGAREAFF
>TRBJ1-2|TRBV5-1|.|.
TGCGCCAGCAGCGCGGCCGGGAATAACTATGGCTACACCTTC
CASSAAGNNYGYTF
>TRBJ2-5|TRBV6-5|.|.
TGTGCCATAGGGACTTCGCAGGGGGAGACCCAGTACTTC
CAIGTSQGETQYF
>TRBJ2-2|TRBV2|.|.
TGTGCCAGCACGGACAACACCGGGGAGCTGTTTTTT
CASTDNTGELFF
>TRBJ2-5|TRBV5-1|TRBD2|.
TGCGCCAGCAGCTTAGCGGGAGGGCAAGAGACCCAGTACTTC
CASSLAGGQETQYF
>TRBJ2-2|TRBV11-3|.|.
TGTGCCAGCAGCCGAGGCGGGGATGGGGCCGGGGAGCTGTTTTTT
CASSRGGDGAGELFF
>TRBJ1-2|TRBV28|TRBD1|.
TGTGCCAGCAGCTCAAGCACGGGACAGGGGGTGGGTAATGGCTACACCTTC
CASSSSTGQGVGNGYTF
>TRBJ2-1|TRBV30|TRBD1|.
TGTGCCTGGACCGACGGGACAGGGAACAATGAGCAGTTCTTC
CAWTDGTGNNEQFF
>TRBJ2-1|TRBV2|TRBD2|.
TGTGCCAGCAGTCGTACCGGGACTAGCGGAGACAATGAGCAGTTCTTC
CASSRTGTSGDNEQFF
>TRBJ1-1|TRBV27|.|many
TGTGCCAGCAGTCCCCGACAGCCGGTCATTGAAGCTTTCTTT
CASSPRQPVIEAFF
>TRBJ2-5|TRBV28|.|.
TGTGCCAGCAGGGTGAATACAGGAAACCAAGAGACCCAGTACTTC
CASRVNTGNQETQYF
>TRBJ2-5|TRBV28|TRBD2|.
TGTGCCAGCAGTTGGGGTGCCGGGACTAGCGGGGTTGGTCTTAGACTGGAGACCCAGTACTTC
CASSWGAGTSGVGLRLETQYF
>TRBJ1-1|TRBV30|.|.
TGTGCCTGGACCCAAACGGCAGGGGACACTGAAGCTTTCTTT
CAWTQTAGDTEAFF
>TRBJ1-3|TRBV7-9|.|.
TGTGCCAGCAGCTTCGGCCTGGGGGGGCTTGGAAACACCATATATTTT
CASSFGLGGLGNTIYF
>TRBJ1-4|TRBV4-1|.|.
TGCGCCAGCAGCCCTGGGACTTTGACTAATGAAAAACTGTTTTTT
CASSPGTLTNEKLFF
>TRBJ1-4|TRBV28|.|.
TGTGCCAGCAGTTTAGGGTCAGGAAATAATGAAAAACTGTTTTTT
CASSLGSGNNEKLFF
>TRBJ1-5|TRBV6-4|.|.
TGTGCCAGCAGTGAGGGCAGGGATCGAAAGGAAGCCCAGCATTTT
CASSEGRDRKEAQHF
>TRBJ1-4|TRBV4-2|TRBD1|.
TGTGCCAGCAGCCACGGACAGGGTACAACTAATGAAAAACTGTTTTTT
CASSHGQGTTNEKLFF
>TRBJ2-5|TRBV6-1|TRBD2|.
TGTGCCAGCAGTGAAGGAATAGCGGGCCTACAAGAGACCCAGTACTTC
CASSEGIAGLQETQYF
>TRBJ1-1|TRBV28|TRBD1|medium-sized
TGTGCCAGCAGGTCTTTGACAGGGGCGAACACTGAAGCTTTCTTT
CASRSLTGANTEAFF
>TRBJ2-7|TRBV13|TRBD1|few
TGTGCCAGCAGCGAAAGAACCGGGACAGGGGTCCCCGAGCAGTACTTC
CASSERTGTGVPEQYF
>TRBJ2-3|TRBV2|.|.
TGTGCCACCCCCACCGGTGCAAGATTAGGCACAGATACGCAGTATTTT
CATPTGARLGTDTQYF
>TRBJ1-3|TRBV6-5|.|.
TGTGCCAGCAGGGGATCTGGAAACACCATATATTTT
CASRGSGNTIYF
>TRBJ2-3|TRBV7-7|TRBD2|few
TGTGCCAGCAGCCCATCTAGCGGACGCACAGATACGCAGTATTTT
CASSPSSGRTDTQYF